This T cell receptor (beta chain) stems from a study of blood T cells in healthy people across ages. Study results and limitations: Investigators viewed diversity estimates from one million T cells as underestimates, the study reported.

The second PCR ran about 7 to 12 cycles with a sample-barcoded 5' primer and J-beta primers. A tag from a template-switch adaptor with 12 random nucleotides marked each cDNA molecule. TCRdb re-called the 5' RACE reads with MiXCR, one entry per CDR3 protein. The top ten clones hold roughly 7.7% of a sample with some 1.4 million distinct CDR3 sequences, roughly 45% of them seen once. PBMCs, at least 7 million per sample, were isolated. As for this clonotype: Its antigen remains unknown.

The receptor was derived from a young woman in good health. The sequenced sample consisted of blood.

Here the CDR3 reads CASIPLVGPDNEQFF. The CDR3 bases are TGTGCCAGCATTCCCCTCGTGGGCCCGGACAATGAGCAGTTCTTC. V gene TRBV9 combines with J gene TRBJ2-1; no reliable D call. This CDR3 has 15 amino acids. Trimming stripped 6 bases from V and 5 bases from J, with 18 bases between. CDR1 SGDLS and CDR2 YYNGEE come from the germline V gene.